The rows below give T cell receptor beta chains drawn from one sample of a study of T-cell reconstitution after alpha-beta-depleted transplantation in children. Each CDR3 protein is one row after TCRdb ran MiXCR on the PCR reads. The sample carries a few hundred thousand distinct CDR3 sequences, around 9.9% recorded once. The material was PBMCs from the stem cell graft donor, obtained from the stem cell graft. These receptor sequences come from a human donor who donated a stem cell graft to a child with acute myeloid leukemia. The CDR3 runs from the conserved cysteine through the conserved F or W. The order of the fields is CDR3 DNA, CDR3 protein, clone size, J gene, V gene, D gene. D genes are given only for firm matches. Not every row has a clone size; where given, it reads once, few, many or a size class.

TGTGCCAGCAGACGTACAGGGCTTCAGGACTACGAGCAGTACTTC	CASRRTGLQDYEQYF	.	TRBJ2-7	TRBV6-1	.
TGTGCCAGCTCGCCGGGACAGAACTCCCATGAGCAGTTCTTC	CASSPGQNSHEQFF	.	TRBJ2-1	TRBV18	TRBD1
TGCGCCAGCAGTCCATCTTCGGGGGAGAACACCGGGGAGCTGTTTTTT	CASSPSSGENTGELFF	.	TRBJ2-2	TRBV23-1	.
TGTGCCAGCAGCTGGGACAGGCGTGCTAACTATGGCTACACCTTC	CASSWDRRANYGYTF	.	TRBJ1-2	TRBV5-8	TRBD1
TGTGCCAGCATGCTAGCGGGGGGGTGGGATACGCAGTATTTT	CASMLAGGWDTQYF	.	TRBJ2-3	TRBV7-8	TRBD2
TGCAGCGTTGTCCGGGGGGCGTGGGAGACCCAGTACTTC	CSVVRGAWETQYF	.	TRBJ2-5	TRBV29-1	.
TGTGCCAGCATCTCCCTGGAGGGCTTGCGGGCCACAGATACGCAGTATTTT	CASISLEGLRATDTQYF	few	TRBJ2-3	TRBV12-3/TRBV12-4	.
TGTGCCAGCAGCCCCAGACAGCTGAACACTGAAGCTTTCTTT	CASSPRQLNTEAFF	.	TRBJ1-1	TRBV7-9	.
TGCAGTGCTCCGATAACGGGAGGGCCGGGCACCGGGGAGCTGTTTTTT	CSAPITGGPGTGELFF	.	TRBJ2-2	TRBV20-1	TRBD2
TGTGCCAGCCGGGGCGTCACAGATACGCAGTATTTT	CASRGVTDTQYF	many	TRBJ2-3	TRBV7-2	.
TGTGCCAGCAGCCAAGAATCAGAATACTATGGCTACACCTTC	CASSQESEYYGYTF	once	TRBJ1-2	TRBV4-2	.
TGTGCCAGCAGCGCCCAGTCCGGTAGCAATCAGCCCCAGCATTTT	CASSAQSGSNQPQHF	few	TRBJ1-5	TRBV9	.
TGTGCCAGCAGTTTTATGCAGTTGAACACTGAAGCTTTCTTT	CASSFMQLNTEAFF	few	TRBJ1-1	TRBV12-3/TRBV12-4	.
TGTGCCAGCAGCTTAGGGACAGGGGCCTACACAGATACGCAGTATTTT	CASSLGTGAYTDTQYF	.	TRBJ2-3	TRBV7-2	TRBD1
TGCAGTGCAAGGTGGGACGGAGGATCCTCCACTTGGGAGCAGTACTTC	CSARWDGGSSTWEQYF	.	TRBJ2-7	TRBV20-1	.
TGCAGTGCTTTCCCTATAGGACAGGGCCACGAGCAGTACTTC	CSAFPIGQGHEQYF	many	TRBJ2-7	TRBV20-1	TRBD1
TGTGCCAGCAGTTTATCGATAGAATACTCCTACAATGAGCAGTTCTTC	CASSLSIEYSYNEQFF	few	TRBJ2-1	TRBV27	.
TGCGCCAGCAGCTTATATAGCAATCAGCCCCAGCATTTT	CASSLYSNQPQHF	many	TRBJ1-5	TRBV5-1	.
TGCGCCAGCAGCTTGGAATCGCAGAGCACTGAAGCTTTCTTT	CASSLESQSTEAFF	many	TRBJ1-1	TRBV5-1	.
TGCGCCAGCAGCGTCCACAGGGGGTCCTATGGCTACACCTTC	CASSVHRGSYGYTF	.	TRBJ1-2	TRBV5-1	TRBD1
TGTGCCAGCACATCCGATACCGGGACTTACACAGATACGCAGTATTTT	CASTSDTGTYTDTQYF	.	TRBJ2-3	TRBV5-6	.
TGCAGTGCTAGAGGGAAACCCGGGACCCGGGATCAGCCCCAGCATTTT	CSARGKPGTRDQPQHF	few	TRBJ1-5	TRBV20-1	.
TGTGCCATCAGTGGTAACAAAGAGACCCAGTACTTC	CAISGNKETQYF	.	TRBJ2-5	TRBV10-3	.
TGCGCCAGCAGCTCCCGACTAGGTACAGATACGCAGTATTTT	CASSSRLGTDTQYF	.	TRBJ2-3	TRBV5-1	.
TGCAGTGCTCGCCGAGGGCTAGCGGGGGGCAGCGCAGATACGCAGTATTTT	CSARRGLAGGSADTQYF	few	TRBJ2-3	TRBV20-1	TRBD2
TGCAGTGCTAGGAAGCTAGCGAGGGAGACCCAGTACTTC	CSARKLARETQYF	few	TRBJ2-5	TRBV20-1	.
TGTGCCACCAGTGAACCGAAAAGCGGGGGGGAGCAGTTCTTC	CATSEPKSGGEQFF	few	TRBJ2-1	TRBV24-1	TRBD2
TGCAGTGCTACCTTAGCGGGAGGGGATACGCAGTATTTT	CSATLAGGDTQYF	many	TRBJ2-3	TRBV20-1	TRBD2
TGCGCCAGCAGCCAAGGGCATGGACAAGACACTGAAGCTTTCTTT	CASSQGHGQDTEAFF	many	TRBJ1-1	TRBV4-1	.
TGTGCCAGCAGCTCCGCTCTGGGGGCTCGGTCACCCCTCCACTTT	CASSSALGARSPLHF	.	TRBJ1-6	TRBV7-2	.
TGTGCCAGCAGTTTAGATTTCATGGGCCTGGGGTACACTGAAGCTTTCTTT	CASSLDFMGLGYTEAFF	few	TRBJ1-1	TRBV12-3/TRBV12-4	.
TGTGCCAGCTCACGTCGACTAGCGAATACCGGGGAGCTGTTTTTT	CASSRRLANTGELFF	.	TRBJ2-2	TRBV18	TRBD2
TGCAGTGCTAGAGATCTTCAGACTATGAACACTGAAGCTTTCTTT	CSARDLQTMNTEAFF	.	TRBJ1-1	TRBV20-1	.
TGCGCCAGCAGCCACGGGACTAGCGGAGGCGGGGTACAAGAGACCCAGTACTTC	CASSHGTSGGGVQETQYF	few	TRBJ2-5	TRBV5-1	TRBD2
TGCGCCAGCCGAGACCCAGCGACAGGGTCGAACACTGAAGCTTTCTTT	CASRDPATGSNTEAFF	.	TRBJ1-1	TRBV5-1	TRBD1
TGTGCCAGCAGAGGTGCAACTAATGAAAAACTGTTTTTT	CASRGATNEKLFF	many	TRBJ1-4	TRBV9	.
TGTGCCAGCAGCTCGCAGCTAGCGGGAGGCGACAATGAGCAGTTCTTC	CASSSQLAGGDNEQFF	.	TRBJ2-1	TRBV7-8	TRBD2
TGCGCCAGCAGCTCCGCCGGGAAGCCCTACGAGCAGTACTTC	CASSSAGKPYEQYF	many	TRBJ2-7	TRBV5-1	.
TGCAGCGTTCGGGACAGGTCTGGCTACACCTTC	CSVRDRSGYTF	few	TRBJ1-2	TRBV29-1	TRBD1
TGTGCCAGCAGCCCACCTAATGAAAAACTGTTTTTT	CASSPPNEKLFF	few	TRBJ1-4	TRBV18	.
TGCAGCGTTGAAGGATCCTCCGACAGGGTGCAAGAGACCCAGTACTTC	CSVEGSSDRVQETQYF	many	TRBJ2-5	TRBV29-1	TRBD1
TGTGCCAGCAGCTTTAGAACAGGGGGCGCGTATGAGCAGTTCTTC	CASSFRTGGAYEQFF	few	TRBJ2-1	TRBV11-2	TRBD1
TGTGCCAGCGCCCACCTGACAGGGGGTTTCGACGGCAATCAGCCCCAGCATTTT	CASAHLTGGFDGNQPQHF	few	TRBJ1-5	TRBV12-3/TRBV12-4	TRBD1
TGCAGTGCTGCCCGGGACGGTCAAGAGACCCAGTACTTC	CSAARDGQETQYF	few	TRBJ2-5	TRBV20-1	.
TGCAGCGTAGCCGGACAGGGGGGAGAGACCCAGTACTTC	CSVAGQGGETQYF	many	TRBJ2-5	TRBV29-1	TRBD1
TGTGCCAGCAGCTTACGGCTAGCGGAGTGTTACGAGCAGTACTTC	CASSLRLAECYEQYF	many	TRBJ2-7	TRBV7-4	TRBD2
TGTGCCAGCAGTTACGGGACAGAGTATGGCTACACCTTC	CASSYGTEYGYTF	many	TRBJ1-2	TRBV6-5	TRBD1
TGCAGCGCCAAACTAGCGGGGGGCCTCGAGCAGTACTTC	CSAKLAGGLEQYF	.	TRBJ2-7	TRBV29-1	TRBD2
TGTGCTAGCAGCCCACGGGTAGCGGGAGCCGTCGGGGAGCTGTTTTTT	CASSPRVAGAVGELFF	.	TRBJ2-2	TRBV7-7	TRBD2
TGTGCCAGCAGCTCGGGGACAGGAGACACAGATACGCAGTATTTT	CASSSGTGDTDTQYF	few	TRBJ2-3	TRBV9	TRBD1
TGTGCCTGGAGCGCAGGGACTAGCGGGAGAAACATTCAGTACTTC	CAWSAGTSGRNIQYF	many	TRBJ2-4	TRBV30	TRBD2
TGTGCCAGCAGTTTTGGACTAGCGGGGAGCTACGAGCAGTACTTC	CASSFGLAGSYEQYF	.	TRBJ2-7	TRBV12-3/TRBV12-4	TRBD2
TGTGCCAGCAGTTTATTTGGGGGCTTCGACTATGGCTACACCTTC	CASSLFGGFDYGYTF	.	TRBJ1-2	TRBV27	.
TGCGCCAGCAGCCCGACTAGTTTCTCCTACAATGAGCAGTTCTTC	CASSPTSFSYNEQFF	few	TRBJ2-1	TRBV5-1	.
TGTGCCAGCAGCCACTTGGGAGAGACCCAGTACTTC	CASSHLGETQYF	.	TRBJ2-5	TRBV12-3/TRBV12-4	.
TGCAGTGCTAGAGATCGGGTGACCCTGAACACCGGGGAGCTGTTTTTT	CSARDRVTLNTGELFF	many	TRBJ2-2	TRBV20-1	.
TGTGCCAGCAGTTGGGGACAGGGCGAGCAGTACTTC	CASSWGQGEQYF	.	TRBJ2-7	TRBV27	TRBD1
TGTGCCAGCAGTTACTTCGGGACAGGGGGAGATACGCAGTATTTT	CASSYFGTGGDTQYF	once	TRBJ2-3	TRBV6-5	TRBD1
TGTGCCAGCAGCAACGATCTGTTATTTGGCCGTGGCTATGGCTACACCTTC	CASSNDLLFGRGYGYTF	.	TRBJ1-2	TRBV21-1	.
TGTGCCAGCAGTTCTACTAGCGGGAGGCACGAGCAGTACTTC	CASSSTSGRHEQYF	.	TRBJ2-7	TRBV12-3/TRBV12-4	TRBD2